Presented here are 18 T cell receptor beta chains from one specimen sequenced in a study of blood T cell repertoires in COVID-19. TCRdb keeps only in-frame clones here, not all; method: immunoSEQ multiplex PCR. The sample consists of around 200,000 clones, less than 85% of them appearing once. Source material: peripheral blood. The source is an older woman with acute or convalescent COVID-19.

The rearrangement links TRBV7-2 to TRBJ2-5, with 8 bases lining up with TRBD2. CDR1 and CDR2 from the germline V gene are SGHTA and FQGNSA. J was trimmed by 5 bases and V by 1 base; bases with no gene match: 6. The CDR3 consists of 15 residues. The CDR3 reads CASSLGAGESETQYF. The CDR3, as DNA: TGTGCCAGCAGCTTAGGAGCGGGAGAGAGTGAGACCCAGTACTTC.

The chain couples TRBV10-1 to TRBJ1-1; unclear D gene. With 0 bases removed from V and 2 bases from J, the gap between germline ends came to 13 bases. Germline V gene lookup returns CDR1 WNHNN and CDR2 SYGVQD (reference sequence). The CDR3 extends over 16 amino acids. This CDR3 is CASSESRPDGNTEAFF. CDR3 sequence (DNA): TGCGCCAGCAGTGAGTCGAGGCCAGATGGAAACACTGAAGCTTTCTTT.

This clone has a count of ten or more. This chain connects TRBV5-1 to TRBJ1-1; 8 positions match TRBD1. With V trimmed by 2 bases and J by 0 bases, 6 bases remained unmatched. Germline CDR1 SGHRS, CDR2 YFSETQ. CDR3 length: 16 residues. In nucleotides, the CDR3 is TGCGCCAGCAGCTTCTCAGGGGGCTGGGTGAACACTGAAGCTTTCTTT. Amino acid sequence: CASSFSGGWVNTEAFF.

The V and J genes are TRBV7-2 and TRBJ2-1, with D possibly matching TRBD2 (6 bases). The germline gives CDR1 SGHTA, CDR2 FQGNSA. The ends were cut back, 1 base at V and 4 bases at J, with 20 bases in the middle. This CDR3 contains 18 residues. DNA of the CDR3: TGTGCCAGCAGCTTAGTGGGTCGGAGGGGCAGGGCTTACAATGAGCAGTTCTTC. Its translation: CASSLVGRRGRAYNEQFF.

The chain combines TRBV29-1 with TRBJ2-2; 14 bases map to TRBD2. The junction had 3 bases not matched to a gene; V was cut back by 6 bases and J by 6 bases. The CDR3 contains 14 residues. Germline CDR1 SQVTM, CDR2 ANQGSEA. CDR3 sequence: CSVQGLAGAGELFF. The DNA of the CDR3 is TGCAGCGTCCAGGGACTAGCGGGAGCCGGGGAGCTGTTTTTT.

This clone appeared a few times. The rearrangement uses TRBV7-3 and TRBJ2-1; TRBD2 matches 13 bases. This CDR3 is 17 amino acids long. V dropped 3 bases and J dropped 5; count of bases not matched to a gene: 7. CDR1 is SGHTA and CDR2 is FQGTGA in the germline V gene. CDR3 bases: TGTGCCAGCAGCTTTGGCGGTGGACTAGCGGGAGACAATGAGCAGTTCTTC. The encoded protein is CASSFGGGLAGDNEQFF. The entire variable domain, with the rest obtained from reference TRBV7-3 and TRBJ2-1, is as follows: GAGVSQTPSNKVTEKGKYVELRCDPISGHTALYWYRQSLGQGPEFLIYFQGTGAADDSGLPNDRFFAVRPEGSVSTLKIQRTERGDSAVYLCASSFGGGLAGDNEQFFGPGTRLTVL.

Here the CDR3 reads CASSQDPSSGNEQFF. As DNA, the CDR3 is TGTGCCAGCAGCCAAGATCCCTCTAGCGGCAATGAGCAGTTCTTC. V is TRBV3-1 (or the pseudogene TRBV3-2) and J is TRBJ2-1; the match to TRBD2 covers 7 bases. V shed 0 bases, J shed 6 bases, and the junction held 5 bases outside the gene matches. The CDR3 spans 15 residues. Per the germline V gene, CDR1 is LGHDT and CDR2 is YNNKEL (reference sequence).

The chain has TRBV9 and TRBJ2-2; 9 bases align to TRBD2. The CDR3 sequence is 16 residues long. The germline V gene encodes CDR1 SGDLS and CDR2 YYNGEE. The V and J ends lost 4 bases and 3 bases, in that order; junction bases with no gene match: 7. The CDR3 loop is CASSPQTSGHTGELFF. The CDR3 nucleotides are TGTGCCAGCAGCCCTCAAACTAGCGGGCACACCGGGGAGCTGTTTTTT.

The rearrangement uses TRBV27 and TRBJ2-7; the match to TRBD1 covers 11 bases. CDR3 length equals 14 residues. In germline, CDR1 is MNHEY, CDR2 SMNVEV (reference sequence). Trimming removed 5 bases from V and 6 bases from J; junction bases left unmatched: 6. CDR3 in amino acids: CASSPGTGGREQYF. In DNA form, the CDR3 reads TGTGCCAGCAGTCCCGGGACAGGGGGACGCGAGCAGTACTTC.

This sequence joins TRBV18 and TRBJ2-1; D is undetermined. The CDR3 loop spans 15 amino acids. Trimming stripped 6 bases from V and 5 bases from J, with 17 bases between. Germline V gene data show CDR1 as KGHSH and CDR2 as LQKENI. CDR3 sequence: CASSTRSGLDNEQFF. CDR3 nucleotide sequence: TGTGCCAGCTCTACCCGAAGTGGTTTAGACAATGAGCAGTTCTTC.

This chain connects TRBV6-6 to TRBJ1-1, with a tentative D call TRBD1 (5 bases). CDR3 length: 16 amino acids. Trimming cost V 6 bases and J 7 bases, with 24 bases left between them. Germline lookup yields CDR1 MNHNY and CDR2 SVGAGI (reference sequence). The CDR3 DNA reads TGTGCCAGCAGACCCACAACTTACGCAGGGAATGTTGAAGCTTTCTTT. It yields the protein CASRPTTYAGNVEAFF.

V gene TRBV5-4 combines with J gene TRBJ2-1, with TRBD2 identical over 10 bases. Losses at the gene ends were 4 bases for V and 8 bases for J; bases not matched to a gene: 9. The CDR3 contains 15 residues. Germline lookup yields CDR1 SGHNT and CDR2 YYREEE (reference sequence). CDR3 amino acids: CASSPSSGSFDEQFF. CDR3 nucleotides: TGTGCCAGCAGCCCCTCTAGCGGGAGTTTCGATGAGCAGTTCTTC.

The chain joins TRBV12-3 or TRBV12-4 to TRBJ2-2; D gene uncertain. V dropped 6 bases and J dropped 6 bases, with 8 bases sitting between them. The CDR3 contains 12 residues. CDR3 protein: CASSPRSGELFF. CDR3 sequence (DNA): TGTGCCAGCAGCCCCAGATCCGGGGAGCTGTTTTTT.

The rearrangement joins TRBV5-1 to TRBJ2-5, with 8 bases matching TRBD2. The CDR3 runs to 15 residues. The trim removed 4 bases at V and 5 bases at J, leaving 10 bases unmatched. CDR1 is SGHRS and CDR2 is YFSETQ in the germline V gene. The DNA of the CDR3 is TGCGCCAGCAGCCCGGGGGGGGCAGGGCAGGAGACCCAGTACTTC. It translates to CASSPGGAGQETQYF.

This rearrangement joins TRBV28 to TRBJ1-1, with D possibly TRBD1 on 5 matching bases. Germline-derived CDR1 and CDR2 are MDHEN and SYDVKM. V was shortened by 6 bases and J by 10 bases, with 15 bases between the two germline ends. The CDR3 extends over 12 amino acids. DNA of the CDR3: TGTGCCAGCAGCCTCACGGAGGGGAGAGCTTTCTTT. It is translated as CASSLTEGRAFF.

This clone was observed many times. The chain has TRBV2 and TRBJ1-2; tentatively, D is TRBD1 (5 bases). The CDR3 is made up of 14 amino acids. Germline V gene sequence: CDR1 SNHLY, CDR2 FYNNEI. Trimming left V 0 bases short and J 5 bases short, with 10 bases between. CDR3 nucleotide sequence: TGTGCCAGCAGTGAAGCGCGGGACCCATATGGCTACACCTTC. Protein product: CASSEARDPYGYTF.

The rearrangement joins TRBV5-5 to TRBJ1-2; maybe TRBD1 (6 bases). CDR3 size: 14 residues. Germline CDR1 and CDR2: SGHKS and YYEKEE (reference sequence). Between the trimmed V and J ends, which lost 1 base and 4 bases, there was a span of 11 bases. CDR3 bases: TGTGCCAGCAGCTTGAACGGACAGCCCTATGGCTACACCTTC. Translated: CASSLNGQPYGYTF.

J is TRBJ2-1 and V is TRBV7-9, with a tentative D call TRBD2 (5 bases). With 5 bases removed from V and 9 bases from J, the gap between germline ends came to 29 bases. Germline CDR1 and CDR2: SEHNR and FQNEAQ (reference sequence). CDR3 size: 18 residues. As DNA, the CDR3 is TGTGCCAGCAGCCCCTCTTCGAGGCTAGCCCGTTTAATGGGTGAGCAGTTCTTC. Protein product: CASSPSSRLARLMGEQFF.